This passage covers 20 T cell receptor beta chains from one sample sequenced in a study of blood T cells in healthy people across ages. For the second PCR, which ran for roughly 6 to 12 cycles, a sample-barcoded 5' primer and a J-beta primer mix were used. Each CDR3 protein is one row after TCRdb ran MiXCR on the 5' RACE reads. The sample has 950,000 to 1,200,000 distinct CDR3 sequences; roughly two fifths are singletons. The sequenced material came from blood. The receptors derive from a man younger than 35 in good health.

The rearrangement uses TRBV7-9 and TRBJ2-3; TRBD1 or TRBD2 may be the D gene (5 bases each). This CDR3 contains 18 residues. The ends were cut back, 5 bases at V and 1 base at J, with 22 bases in the middle. From germline, CDR1 is SEHNR and CDR2 FQNEAQ (reference sequence). CDR3 coding DNA: TGTGCCAGCAGCCTCATTCCCACGGGGACGGTCCGCACAGATACGCAGTATTTT. It encodes CASSLIPTGTVRTDTQYF.

This clonotype was seen a handful of times. The chain is built from TRBV20-1 and TRBJ1-2; D unclear. Per the germline V gene, CDR1 is DFQATT and CDR2 is SNEGSKA (reference sequence). V was clipped by 7 bases and J by 8 bases, with 14 bases between them. The length of the CDR3 is 11 residues. The CDR3 coding sequence is TGCAGTGGTCGATGGCTCGCCGGCTACACCTTC. It codes for CSGRWLAGYTF.

The table lists this clonotype with many counts. Relative to the germline gene, one junction end is altered; a read error may explain this. The V and J genes are TRBV5-1 and TRBJ2-3; no clear D gene. From germline, CDR1 is SGHRS and CDR2 YFSETQ. The CDR3 consists of 15 residues. In DNA form, the CDR3 reads TGTGCCAGCAGCTTAGAAGGGCCTAGCACAGATACGCAGTATTTT. This gives the protein CASSLEGPSTDTQYF.

This clonotype occurred once. The chain couples TRBV4-1 to TRBJ2-2, with 7 bases identical to TRBD2. The V gene's germline CDR1 is MGHRA and CDR2 YSYEKL. This CDR3 has 17 amino acids. V was clipped by 3 bases and J by 5 bases; unmatched bases: 12. CDR3 bases: TGCGCCAGCAGCCACCACACAACGGGGGGTGGTACCGGGGAGCTGTTTTTT. Its translation: CASSHHTTGGGTGELFF.

This chain links TRBV6-1 with TRBJ2-3; 11 nucleotides align to TRBD2. Trimming took 3 bases from V and 2 from J; bases not matched to a gene: 4. The CDR3 is 16 amino acids. Germline V gene lookup returns CDR1 MNHNS and CDR2 SASEGT. Written as DNA, the CDR3 is TGTGCCAGCAGTGACGGACTAGCGGGTAACACAGATACGCAGTATTTT. This encodes CASSDGLAGNTDTQYF.

To note about this clonotype: At one boundary the junction diverges from the germline segment, which might be a read error. This rearrangement joins TRBV5-6 to TRBJ2-7; D perhaps matches TRBD1 (6 bases). CDR3 size: 15 residues. CDR1 SGHDT and CDR2 YYEEEE come from the germline V gene. The CDR3 is CASSFGTPGIYGQYF. For the CDR3, the DNA is TGTGCCAGCAGCTTTGGGACACCGGGGATCTACGGGCAGTACTTC.

The chain couples TRBV6-2 or TRBV6-3 to TRBJ2-5; 8 bases align to TRBD1. V shed 2 bases and J 11 bases; nucleotides not matched to a gene: 22. The CDR3 sequence is 18 residues long. CDR1 and CDR2 from the germline V gene are MNHEY and SVGEGT. CDR3 bases: TGTGCCAGCAGTTACGACCGGACAGGGCCCATGTTCTACAATGAGCAGTACTTC. The encoded protein is CASSYDRTGPMFYNEQYF.

This clonotype was seen only a few times. The chain has TRBV6-5 and TRBJ2-3; no firm D call. Germline assignment: CDR1 MNHEY and CDR2 SVGAGI. This CDR3 region has 14 residues. V was trimmed by 3 bases and J by 2 bases, leaving 9 bases between them. The CDR3 sequence: CASSYASHTDTQYF. CDR3 coding DNA: TGTGCCAGCAGTTATGCCTCCCACACAGATACGCAGTATTTT.

In the case of this clonotype: Compared with germline, one end of the junction differs, possibly owing to a read error. J is TRBJ1-4 and V is TRBV6-2 or TRBV6-3; 7 bases match TRBD1. CDR1 MNHEY and CDR2 SVGEGT come from the germline V gene. CDR3 length: 14 residues. The CDR3 spells CASAPGQLEEKLFF. DNA of the CDR3: TGTGCCAGCGCCCCGGGACAGTTGGAGGAAAAGCTGTTTTTT.

This clonotype has only a few counts. The rearrangement uses TRBV25-1 and TRBJ1-2, with D possibly TRBD1 on 5 matching bases. The germline CDR1 and CDR2 sequences are MGHDK and SYGVNS. The CDR3 length is 15 residues. Between the trimmed V and J ends, which lost 4 bases and 4 bases, there was a span of 16 bases. The CDR3 reads CASSARTPLGYGYTF. The CDR3 nucleotides are TGTGCCAGCAGTGCTCGGACACCACTCGGCTATGGCTACACCTTC.

The chain has TRBV12-3 or TRBV12-4 and TRBJ2-7; maybe TRBD2 (5 bases). The V end was cut by 6 bases, the J end by 9 bases, with 18 bases between. The CDR3 has 13 amino acids. For the CDR3, the DNA is TGTGCCAGCAGCCGGACTCTGAGTTCTCCGCAGTACTTC. Protein: CASSRTLSSPQYF.

There are a few counts of this clonotype. The chain joins TRBV10-3 to TRBJ2-5; D is unclear. The last part of the DNA fits TRBJ2-7 better; the J call may be wrong. The V gene's germline CDR1 is ENHRY and CDR2 SYGVKD. This CDR3 spans 15 amino acids. CDR3 DNA: TGTGCCATCAGTGAGGCTACACAAGGACGATCCGAGCAGTACTTC. Residues: CAISEATQGRSEQYF.

This clonotype appeared once. The chain is built from TRBV2 and TRBJ1-5; D not resolved. V lost 3 bases and J 0 bases, leaving 9 bases between the germline ends. The CDR3 covers 15 residues. CDR1 is SNHLY, CDR2 FYNNEI, per germline. The CDR3: CASSELGYSNQPQHF. The CDR3 DNA reads TGTGCCAGCAGTGAGTTAGGGTATAGCAATCAGCCCCAGCATTTT.

The CDR3 protein is CASRQGPSYNEQFF. For the CDR3, the DNA is TGTGCCAGCCGGCAGGGGCCATCCTACAATGAGCAGTTCTTC. The chain joins TRBV12-3 or TRBV12-4 to TRBJ2-1, with D possibly matching TRBD1 (6 bases). V was shortened by 8 bases and J by 1 base, with 12 bases between the two germline ends. The CDR3 length is 14 residues.

This clonotype turned up a few times. The rearrangement joins TRBV20-1 to TRBJ1-1, with D possibly matching TRBD1 (5 bases). The CDR3 has 13 amino acids. CDR1 DFQATT and CDR2 SNEGSKA come from the germline V gene (reference sequence). V lost 0 bases and J 6 bases, leaving 11 bases between the germline ends. CDR3 loop: CSARDVGTAEAFF. Written as DNA, the CDR3 is TGCAGTGCTAGAGATGTGGGGACCGCTGAAGCTTTCTTT.

V is TRBV4-3 and J is TRBJ1-2; tentatively, D is TRBD1 (5 bases). This CDR3 has 16 amino acids. The germline CDR1 and CDR2 sequences are LGHNA and YSLEER. Trimming pared 0 bases from V and 8 bases from J, leaving 19 bases between. The CDR3 spells CASSQDHSGGTGGYTF. In DNA form, the CDR3 reads TGCGCCAGCAGCCAAGATCACTCCGGTGGTACAGGCGGCTACACCTTC.

The chain links TRBV6-4 to TRBJ2-2; D is unclear. V shed 3 bases and J shed 4 bases, with 6 bases lying between them. Per the germline V gene, CDR1 is MRHNA and CDR2 is SNTAGT. The CDR3 spans 13 residues. The chain's CDR3 is CASSESPTGELFF. In DNA, the CDR3 is TGTGCCAGCAGTGAGTCACCCACCGGGGAGCTGTTTTTT.

The table lists this clonotype with many counts. The chain is built from TRBV25-1 and TRBJ1-5; D not certain. Germline CDR1 is MGHDK and CDR2 is SYGVNS. The ends were cut back, 4 bases at V and 1 base at J, with 5 bases in the middle. CDR3 size: 13 residues. In DNA, the CDR3 is TGTGCCAGCAGTGCGGGAAGCAATCAGCCCCAGCATTTT. Translation gives CASSAGSNQPQHF. The full variable domain, completed using reference TRBV25-1 and TRBJ1-5, is EADIYQTPRYLVIGTGKKITLECSQTMGHDKMYWYQQDPGMELHLIHYSYGVNSTEKGDLSSESTVSRIRTEHFPLTLESARPSHTSQYLCASSAGSNQPQHFGDGTRLSIL.

The chain couples TRBV7-2 to TRBJ2-3, with 10 bases fitting TRBD2. This CDR3 spans 15 amino acids. Looked up from germline, CDR1 is SGHTA and CDR2 is FQGNSA. V dropped 5 bases and J dropped 6; count of bases not matched to a gene: 8. Here the CDR3 DNA reads TGTGCCAGCAGCCCTCAGCGGGGGGGCGTGGATACGCAGTATTTT. It specifies CASSPQRGGVDTQYF.

The V gene is TRBV7-9, the J gene TRBJ1-2, with 8 bases aligning to TRBD1. This CDR3 region has 15 residues. Germline V lookup: CDR1 SEHNR, CDR2 FQNEAQ (reference sequence). V lost 6 bases to trimming and J lost 4 bases; unmatched junction nucleotides: 10. CDR3 in amino acids: CASRRGQGNGYGYTF. The CDR3 nucleotides are TGTGCCAGCAGACGCGGACAGGGAAACGGCTATGGCTACACCTTC. Full variable domain (rest looked up from reference TRBV7-9 and TRBJ1-2): DTGVSQNPRHKITKRGQNVTFRCDPISEHNRLYWYRQTLGQGPEFLTYFQNEAQLEKSRLLSDRFSAERPKGSFSTLEIQRTEQGDSAMYLCASRRGQGNGYGYTFGSGTRLTVV.